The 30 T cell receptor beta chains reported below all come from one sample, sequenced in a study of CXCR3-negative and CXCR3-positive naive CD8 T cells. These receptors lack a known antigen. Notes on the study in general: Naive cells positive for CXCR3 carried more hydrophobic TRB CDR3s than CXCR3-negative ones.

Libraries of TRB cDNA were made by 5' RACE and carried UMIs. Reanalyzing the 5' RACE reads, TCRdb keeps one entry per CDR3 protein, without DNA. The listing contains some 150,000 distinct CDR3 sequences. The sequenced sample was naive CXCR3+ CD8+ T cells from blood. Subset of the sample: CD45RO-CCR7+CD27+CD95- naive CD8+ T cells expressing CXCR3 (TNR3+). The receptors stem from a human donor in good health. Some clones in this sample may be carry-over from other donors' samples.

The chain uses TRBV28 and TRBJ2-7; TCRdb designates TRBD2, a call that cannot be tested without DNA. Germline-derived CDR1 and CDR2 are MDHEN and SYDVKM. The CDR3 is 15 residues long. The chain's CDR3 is CASSPRLAGDNEQYF.

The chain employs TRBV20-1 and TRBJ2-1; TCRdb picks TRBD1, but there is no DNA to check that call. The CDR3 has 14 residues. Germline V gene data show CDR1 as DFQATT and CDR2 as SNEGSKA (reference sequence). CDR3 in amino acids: CSARGQGTYNEQFF.

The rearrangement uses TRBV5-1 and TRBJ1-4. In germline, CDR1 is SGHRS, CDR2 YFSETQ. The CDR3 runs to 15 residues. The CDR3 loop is CASSSDGATNEKLFF.

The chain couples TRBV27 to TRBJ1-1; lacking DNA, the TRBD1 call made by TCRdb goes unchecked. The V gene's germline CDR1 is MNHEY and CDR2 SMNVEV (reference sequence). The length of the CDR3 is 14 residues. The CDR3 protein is CASSPPGFGTEAFF.

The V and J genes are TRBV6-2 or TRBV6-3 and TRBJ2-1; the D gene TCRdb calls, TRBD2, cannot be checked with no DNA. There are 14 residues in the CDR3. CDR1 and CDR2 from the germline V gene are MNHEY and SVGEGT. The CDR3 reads CASSFGTSGYEQFF.

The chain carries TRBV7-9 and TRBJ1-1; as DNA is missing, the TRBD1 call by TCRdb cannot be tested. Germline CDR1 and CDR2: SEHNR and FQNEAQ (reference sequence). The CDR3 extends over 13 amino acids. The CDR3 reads CASTGDRATEAFF. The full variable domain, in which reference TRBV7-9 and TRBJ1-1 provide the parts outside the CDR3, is DTGVSQNPRHKITKRGQNVTFRCDPISEHNRLYWYRQTLGQGPEFLTYFQNEAQLEKSRLLSDRFSAERPKGSFSTLEIQRTEQGDSAMYLCASTGDRATEAFFGQGTRLTVV.

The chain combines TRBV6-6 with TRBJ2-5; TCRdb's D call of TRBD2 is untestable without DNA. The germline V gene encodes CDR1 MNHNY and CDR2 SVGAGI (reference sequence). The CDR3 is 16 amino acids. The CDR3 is CASSYPLAGDGKTQYF.

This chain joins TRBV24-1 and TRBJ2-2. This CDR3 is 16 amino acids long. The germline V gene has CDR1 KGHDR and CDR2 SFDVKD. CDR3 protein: CATSDPGSPNTGELFF.

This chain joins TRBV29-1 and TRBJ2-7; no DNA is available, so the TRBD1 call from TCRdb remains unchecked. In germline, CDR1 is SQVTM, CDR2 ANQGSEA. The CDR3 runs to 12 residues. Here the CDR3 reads CSVRDSSYEQYF.

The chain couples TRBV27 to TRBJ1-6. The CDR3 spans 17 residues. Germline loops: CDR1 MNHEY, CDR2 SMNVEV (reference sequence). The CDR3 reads CASTPRLEVTYNSPLHF.

The CDR3 loop is CASSPVAATLPTDTQYF. The gene calls are TRBV7-8 and TRBJ2-3; TCRdb outputs TRBD2, but without DNA this stays unchecked. Germline loops: CDR1 SGHVS, CDR2 FQNEAQ. The CDR3 totals 17 residues.

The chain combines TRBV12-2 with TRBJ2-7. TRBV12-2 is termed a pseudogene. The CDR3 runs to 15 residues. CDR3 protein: CASRLALPEENEQYF.

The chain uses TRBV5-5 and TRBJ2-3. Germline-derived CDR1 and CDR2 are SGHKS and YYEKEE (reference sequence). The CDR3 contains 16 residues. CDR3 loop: CASSLEVGWRTDTQYF.

CDR3: CASSHGWDYTF. The J gene is TRBJ1-2, the V gene TRBV4-1. There are 11 residues in the CDR3. CDR1 and CDR2 from the germline V gene are MGHRA and YSYEKL.

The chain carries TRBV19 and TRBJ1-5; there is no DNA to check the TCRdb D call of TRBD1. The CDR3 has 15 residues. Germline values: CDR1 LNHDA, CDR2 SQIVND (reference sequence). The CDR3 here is CASSLRDNSNQPQHF.

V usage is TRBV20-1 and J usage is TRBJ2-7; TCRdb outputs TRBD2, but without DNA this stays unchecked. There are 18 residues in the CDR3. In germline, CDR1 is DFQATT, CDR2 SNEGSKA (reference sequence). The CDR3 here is CSARDHLTSGYSSYEQYF.

CDR3 region: CSARDQGGSGRFAETQYF. The rearrangement links TRBV20-1 to TRBJ2-5; TCRdb designates TRBD2, a call that cannot be tested without DNA. This CDR3 is 18 amino acids long. Germline V CDR1 and CDR2: DFQATT, SNEGSKA (reference sequence).

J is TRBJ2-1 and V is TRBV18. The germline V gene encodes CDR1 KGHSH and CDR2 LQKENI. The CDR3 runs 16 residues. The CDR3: CASSPLKGTTYNEQFF.

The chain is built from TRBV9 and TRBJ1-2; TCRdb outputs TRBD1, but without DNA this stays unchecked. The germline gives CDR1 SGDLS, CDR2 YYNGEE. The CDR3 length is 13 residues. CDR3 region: CASSEGGLYGYTF.

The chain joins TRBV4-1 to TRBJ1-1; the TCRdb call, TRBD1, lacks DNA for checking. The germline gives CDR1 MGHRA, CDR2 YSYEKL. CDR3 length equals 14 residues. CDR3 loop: CASSQEGLNTEAFF.

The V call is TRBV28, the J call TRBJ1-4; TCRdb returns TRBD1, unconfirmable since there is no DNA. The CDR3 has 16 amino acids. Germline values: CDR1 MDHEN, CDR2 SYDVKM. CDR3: CASRELAGTGSVKLFF. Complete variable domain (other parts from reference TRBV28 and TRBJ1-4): DVKVTQSSRYLVKRTGEKVFLECVQDMDHENMFWYRQDPGLGLRLIYFSYDVKMKEKGDIPEGYSVSREKKERFSLILESASTNQTSMYLCASRELAGTGSVKLFFGSGTQLSVL.

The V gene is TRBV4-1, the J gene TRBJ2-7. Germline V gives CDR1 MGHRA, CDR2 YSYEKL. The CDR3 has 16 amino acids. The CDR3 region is CASSQEVGSHAYEQYF.

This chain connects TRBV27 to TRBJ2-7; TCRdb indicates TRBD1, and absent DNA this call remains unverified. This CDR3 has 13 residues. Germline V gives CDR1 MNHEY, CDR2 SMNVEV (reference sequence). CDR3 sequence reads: CASSITGAYEQYF.

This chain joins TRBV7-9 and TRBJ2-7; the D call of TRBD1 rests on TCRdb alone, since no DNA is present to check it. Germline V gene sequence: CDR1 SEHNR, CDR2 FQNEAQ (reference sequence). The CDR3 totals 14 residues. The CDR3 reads CASSAAGNGYEQYF.

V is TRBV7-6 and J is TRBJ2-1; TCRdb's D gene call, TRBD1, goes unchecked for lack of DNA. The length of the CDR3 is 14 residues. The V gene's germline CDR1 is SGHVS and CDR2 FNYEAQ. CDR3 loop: CASSLRQGVYEQFF. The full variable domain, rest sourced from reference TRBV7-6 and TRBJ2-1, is GAGVSQSPRYKVTKRGQDVALRCDPISGHVSLYWYRQALGQGPEFLTYFNYEAQQDKSGLPNDRFSAERPEGSISTLTIQRTEQRDSAMYRCASSLRQGVYEQFFGPGTRLTVL.

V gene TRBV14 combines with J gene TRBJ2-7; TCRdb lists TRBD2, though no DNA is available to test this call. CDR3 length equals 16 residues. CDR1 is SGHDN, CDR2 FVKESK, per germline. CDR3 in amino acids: CASSHAGLAGGYEQYF.

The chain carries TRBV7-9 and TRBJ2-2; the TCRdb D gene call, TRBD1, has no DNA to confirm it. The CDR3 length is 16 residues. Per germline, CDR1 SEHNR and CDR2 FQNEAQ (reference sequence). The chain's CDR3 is CASSSDRGENTGELFF.

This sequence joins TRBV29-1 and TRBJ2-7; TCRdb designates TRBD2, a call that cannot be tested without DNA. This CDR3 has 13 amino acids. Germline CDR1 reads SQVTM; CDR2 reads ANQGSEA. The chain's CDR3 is CSVAAGQTYEQYF.

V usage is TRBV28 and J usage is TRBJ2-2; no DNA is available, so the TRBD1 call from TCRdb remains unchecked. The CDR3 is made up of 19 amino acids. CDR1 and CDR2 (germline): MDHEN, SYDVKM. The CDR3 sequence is CASSFKKRRDRVFTGELFF.

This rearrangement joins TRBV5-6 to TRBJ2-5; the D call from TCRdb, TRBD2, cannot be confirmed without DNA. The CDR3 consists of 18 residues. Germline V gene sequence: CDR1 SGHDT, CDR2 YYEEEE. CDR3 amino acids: CASSLDLAGDSSGETQYF. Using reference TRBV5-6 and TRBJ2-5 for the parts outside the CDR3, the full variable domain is DAGVTQSPTHLIKTRGQQVTLRCSPKSGHDTVSWYQQALGQGPQFIFQYYEEEERQRGNFPDRFSGHQFPNYSSELNVNALLLGDSALYLCASSLDLAGDSSGETQYFGPGTRLLVL.